One sample yielded the 8 T cell receptor beta chains listed below, sequenced in a study of cytomegalovirus exposure and HLA in healthy donors. The PCR contained 60 Vbeta and 13 Jbeta primers. Sequencing was performed with immunoSEQ multiplex PCR; in TCRdb, only in-frame clones are kept and a portion is missing. In all, the sample yields 85,000 to 90,000 clones. Sequencing used PBMCs. All receptors derive from a man aged 45 to 65 in good health and CMV-seropositive.

The chain carries TRBV4-3 and TRBJ2-1; D possibly corresponds to TRBD2 (5 bases). V was cut by 1 base and J by 4 bases, with 8 bases left in between. The CDR3 loop spans 14 amino acids. Germline V gives CDR1 LGHNA, CDR2 YSLEER. Here the CDR3 DNA reads TGCGCCAGCAGCCAAGCCGGAGGATACAATGAGCAGTTCTTC. This codes for CASSQAGGYNEQFF.

The rearrangement uses TRBV4-3 and TRBJ2-3, with TRBD2 as a possible D gene (6 bases). The CDR3 is 13 amino acids. In germline, CDR1 is LGHNA, CDR2 YSLEER. Between the trimmed V and J ends, which lost 4 bases and 4 bases, there was a span of 9 bases. The CDR3 coding sequence is TGCGCCAGCAGCCCTCGACTAGCAGATACGCAGTATTTT. Translated, it gives CASSPRLADTQYF.

In nucleotides, the CDR3 is TGTGCCAGCAGCCCTAGCTCGCCAAGGGCTAGCAATCAGCCCCAGCATTTT. Amino acid sequence: CASSPSSPRASNQPQHF. The V and J genes are TRBV7-8 and TRBJ1-5; D is undetermined. The CDR3 is made up of 17 amino acids. Germline CDR1 and CDR2: SGHVS and FQNEAQ. V dropped 5 bases and J dropped 0 bases, with 17 bases sitting between them.

CDR3 sequence: CASSPSSERTGELFF. The CDR3 DNA reads as TGTGCCAGCTCACCCTCATCTGAGAGAACCGGGGAGCTGTTTTTT. This chain connects TRBV18 to TRBJ2-2; D unclear. The CDR3 covers 15 residues. Germline V gene lookup returns CDR1 KGHSH and CDR2 LQKENI. V lost 3 bases and J 5 bases, leaving 13 bases between the germline ends. The full variable domain, its missing parts supplied by reference TRBV18 and TRBJ2-2, is NAGVMQNPRHLVRRRGQEARLRCSPMKGHSHVYWYRQLPEEGLKFMVYLQKENIIDESGMPKERFSAEFPKEGPSILRIQQVVRGDSAAYFCASSPSSERTGELFFGEGSRLTVL.

The V gene is TRBV4-2, the J gene TRBJ2-7, with D perhaps matching TRBD2 (5 bases). Germline V CDR1 and CDR2: LGHNA, YNFKEQ. Trimming shortened V by 2 bases and J by 2 bases, and 13 bases separated the two germline ends. There are 15 residues in the CDR3. The CDR3 DNA follows: TGTGCCAGCAGCCAATCAGGACTTGGGGCCTACGAGCAGTACTTC. Amino acid sequence: CASSQSGLGAYEQYF.

The genes are TRBV20-1 and TRBJ2-3; maybe TRBD2 (6 bases). The CDR3 consists of 11 residues. Per germline, CDR1 DFQATT and CDR2 SNEGSKA (reference sequence). Between the trimmed V and J ends, which lost 5 bases and 9 bases, there was a span of 12 bases. As DNA, the CDR3 is TGCAGTGCTTTCTCTAGCGCAACGCAGTATTTT. Its translation: CSAFSSATQYF.

This rearrangement joins TRBV30 to TRBJ2-7; 7 nucleotides align to TRBD1. Per germline, CDR1 GTSNPN and CDR2 SVGIG (reference sequence). The V gene end was trimmed by 0 bases and the J gene end by 3 bases; junction bases not matched to a gene: 2. This CDR3 is built from 13 residues. The CDR3, as DNA: TGTGCCTGGAGTGTCTACAGGGGCTACGAGCAGTACGTC. Protein: CAWSVYRGYEQYV.

This chain uses TRBV7-2 with TRBJ2-5, with D perhaps matching TRBD1 (5 bases). The CDR3 spans 15 residues. The germline gives CDR1 SGHTA, CDR2 FQGNSA. Trimming cost V 1 base and J 11 bases, with 20 bases left between them. The DNA for the CDR3 is TGTGCCAGCAGCTTAGTGCCCCAGGGTTCTGGAGAGCAGTACTTC. As protein: CASSLVPQGSGEQYF.